A single sample gave rise to the 7 T cell receptor beta chains below, sequenced in a study of cytomegalovirus exposure and HLA in healthy donors. Only in-frame clones appear in the TCRdb table, and some are missing; sequencing was by immunoSEQ multiplex PCR. The sample lists over 200,000 clones; roughly 85% were seen once. Input material: PBMCs. These receptors all come from a woman aged 18-29 years in good health and CMV-seronegative.

The V and J genes are TRBV28 and TRBJ1-4; TRBD1 agrees at 7 bases. This CDR3 is built from 16 residues. Germline lookup yields CDR1 MDHEN and CDR2 SYDVKM. Germline trimming cut 4 bases from V and 8 bases from J; bases unmatched to any gene: 13. This CDR3 reads CASSSRRDRVPEKLFF. For the CDR3, the DNA is TGTGCCAGCAGTTCCCGACGGGACAGAGTACCAGAAAAACTGTTTTTT. Using reference TRBV28 and TRBJ1-4 for the parts outside the CDR3, the full variable domain is DVKVTQSSRYLVKRTGEKVFLECVQDMDHENMFWYRQDPGLGLRLIYFSYDVKMKEKGDIPEGYSVSREKKERFSLILESASTNQTSMYLCASSSRRDRVPEKLFFGSGTQLSVL.

This rearrangement joins TRBV13 to TRBJ1-4; 7 bases are a match to TRBD1. Germline V gene data show CDR1 as PRHDT and CDR2 as FYEKMQ (reference sequence). This CDR3 region has 15 residues. Trimming removed 4 bases from V and 5 bases from J; junction bases left unmatched: 7. Here the CDR3 reads CASSSGDSLNEKLFF. CDR3 bases: TGTGCCAGCAGCTCTGGGGACAGCTTAAATGAAAAACTGTTTTTT.

The chain has TRBV4-2 and TRBJ1-4, with D possibly being TRBD1 (5 bases). This CDR3 spans 15 amino acids. Per germline, CDR1 LGHNA and CDR2 YNFKEQ. Trimming shortened V by 2 bases and J by 9 bases, and 16 bases separated the two germline ends. CDR3 in amino acids: CASSQTGQVVQKLFF. The CDR3 DNA is TGTGCCAGCAGCCAAACGGGGCAGGTCGTTCAAAAACTGTTTTTT.

This clone was seen just once. This sequence joins TRBV4-1 and TRBJ1-2; TRBD1 aligns across 10 bases. The CDR3 totals 15 residues. Germline CDR1 and CDR2: MGHRA and YSYEKL. The ends lost 5 bases at V and 3 bases at J; junction bases unmatched: 6. DNA of the CDR3: TGCGCCAGCAGCGACCCCGGGACAGGGGACTATGGCTACACCTTC. It yields the protein CASSDPGTGDYGYTF.

This chain joins TRBV27 and TRBJ1-2, with a weak D call TRBD1 (5 bases). The CDR3 sequence is 16 residues long. Germline CDR1 MNHEY, CDR2 SMNVEV (reference sequence). Deletions cut 5 bases from V and 3 bases from J, with 19 bases between. CDR3 coding DNA: TGTGCCAGCAGTCCCCATGGGGCCGACGGGTACTATGGCTACACCTTC. Translation: CASSPHGADGYYGYTF.

The rearrangement uses TRBV7-9 and TRBJ1-1, with 7 bases fitting TRBD1. This CDR3 region has 15 residues. The V and J ends lost 3 bases and 4 bases, in that order; junction bases with no gene match: 8. Per germline, CDR1 SEHNR and CDR2 FQNEAQ (reference sequence). CDR3 sequence reads: CASSFFPPGGTEAFF. As DNA, the CDR3 is TGTGCCAGCAGCTTTTTCCCGCCAGGGGGCACTGAAGCTTTCTTT.

The chain carries TRBV5-1 and TRBJ1-4, with a tentative D call TRBD1 (6 bases). The germline gives CDR1 SGHRS, CDR2 YFSETQ. The CDR3 spans 15 residues. V gave up 0 bases and J gave up 5 bases, with 11 bases separating them. The CDR3 reads CASSLGDRRNEKLFF. CDR3 bases: TGCGCCAGCAGCTTGGGTGACAGGCGGAATGAAAAACTGTTTTTT. The whole variable domain, remainder taken from reference TRBV5-1 and TRBJ1-4, is KAGVTQTPRYLIKTRGQQVTLSCSPISGHRSVSWYQQTPGQGLQFLFEYFSETQRNKGNFPGRFSGRQFSNSRSEMNVSTLELGDSALYLCASSLGDRRNEKLFFGSGTQLSVL.